This section outlines one TCR beta chain sequence together with its context. Its antigen remains unidentified. Germline V gives CDR1 ENHRY, CDR2 SYGVKD. The ends lost 4 bases at V and 1 base at J; junction bases unmatched: 5. This CDR3 is 18 amino acids long. Measured with immunoSEQ multiplex PCR; TCRdb has only the in-frame clones, and not every one. Of 70,000 or so clones listed, 90% to 95% are singletons. This sample stems from a study of cytomegalovirus exposure and HLA in healthy donors. Whole-study findings and limits: The study put around 180 TCR beta chains on its list as cytomegalovirus-associated. Using the classifier, cytomegalovirus status was reportedly diagnosed with high specificity and sensitivity.

The source is a young man in good health and CMV-seropositive. Source material: PBMCs. V gene TRBV10-3 combines with J gene TRBJ2-1; 15 bases align to TRBD2. CDR3 DNA: TGTGCCATCAGTGGGGGGACTAGCGGGAGGACTTCCTACAATGAGCAGTTCTTC. Translated: CAISGGTSGRTSYNEQFF.